Sequencing of this TCR beta chain was carried out in a study of spatial heterogeneity in lung cancer. Study context: The study consistently detected more beta-chain than alpha-chain sequences.

Indicated time point: blood at routine non-recurrence follow-up after resection. A unique molecular identifier was attached to every TCR cDNA molecule. A single record per CDR3 protein comes from TCRdb applying MiXCR to the 5' RACE reads. The table lists under 35,000 distinct CDR3 sequences, more than 4.5% of them singletons, with approximately 24% in the top ten. Study results and caveats: Follow-up blood showed ubiquitous expanded tumor TCRs less than blood at resection did.

This clonotype occurred a few times. What it binds is unknown. The clonotype comes from a female donor with early-stage non-small cell lung cancer. The specimen was PBMCs, collected at follow-up.

In DNA form, the CDR3 reads TGCAGTGCTAGAGATCCCACTAGGTCGGGGGAGCAGTTCTTC. It is translated as CSARDPTRSGEQFF. The genes are TRBV20-1 and TRBJ2-1; D is possibly TRBD2 (5 bases). The CDR3 has 14 amino acids. Per the germline V gene, CDR1 is DFQATT and CDR2 is SNEGSKA (reference sequence). Trimming cost V 0 bases and J 10 bases, with 16 bases left between them.